The entry below describes one TCR beta chain. Its antigen is still unknown. V lost 2 bases and J lost 3, with 15 bases in between. CDR1 SGHRS and CDR2 YFSETQ come from the germline V gene. This CDR3 spans 15 amino acids. TCRdb itself ran the 5' RACE reads through MiXCR, one entry per CDR3 protein. The sample shows tens of thousands of distinct CDR3 sequences, 17% of them seen only once. Regarding the study as a whole: Larger-cohort validation covered only one TCR beta V-J rearrangement.

V and J are TRBV5-1 and TRBJ2-7; no reliable D call. This clonotype was sampled from a female donor with breast cancer. The sequenced sample was naive CD4+ T cells sorted from blood. The subset denotes: naive CD4+ T cells, CD4+CD45RA+CD25-. The CDR3 sequence is CASSLAIGSGYEQYF. CDR3 DNA sequence: TGCGCCAGCAGCTTAGCTATAGGTTCTGGCTACGAGCAGTACTTC.